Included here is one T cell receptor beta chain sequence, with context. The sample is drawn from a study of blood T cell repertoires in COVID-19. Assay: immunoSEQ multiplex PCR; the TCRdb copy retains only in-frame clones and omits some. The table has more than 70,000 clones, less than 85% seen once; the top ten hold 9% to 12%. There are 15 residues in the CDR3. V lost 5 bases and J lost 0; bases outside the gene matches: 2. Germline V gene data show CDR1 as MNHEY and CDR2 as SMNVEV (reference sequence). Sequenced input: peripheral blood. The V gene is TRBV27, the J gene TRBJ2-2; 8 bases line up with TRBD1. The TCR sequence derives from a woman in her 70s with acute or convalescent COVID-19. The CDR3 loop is CASSTTGANTGELFF. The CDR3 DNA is TGTGCCAGCAGTACGACAGGGGCGAACACCGGGGAGCTGTTTTTT.